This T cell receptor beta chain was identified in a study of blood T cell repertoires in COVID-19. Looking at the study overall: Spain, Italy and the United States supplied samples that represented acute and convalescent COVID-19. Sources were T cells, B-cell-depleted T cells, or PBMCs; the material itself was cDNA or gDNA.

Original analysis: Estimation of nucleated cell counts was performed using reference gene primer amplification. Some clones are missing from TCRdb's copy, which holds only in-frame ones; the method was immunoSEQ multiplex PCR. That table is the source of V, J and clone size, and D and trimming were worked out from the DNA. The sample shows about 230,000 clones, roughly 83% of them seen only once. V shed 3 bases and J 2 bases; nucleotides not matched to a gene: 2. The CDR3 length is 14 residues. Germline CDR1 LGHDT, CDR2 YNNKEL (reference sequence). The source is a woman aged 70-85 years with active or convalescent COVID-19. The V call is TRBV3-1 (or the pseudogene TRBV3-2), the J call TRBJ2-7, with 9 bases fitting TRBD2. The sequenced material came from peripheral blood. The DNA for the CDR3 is TGTGCCAGCAGCCATAGCGGGGGAACCTACGAGCAGTACTTC. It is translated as CASSHSGGTYEQYF.